These 13 T cell receptor beta chains were sequenced from one sample in a study of CD8+ T cells in alopecia areata. As the sequencing template, cDNA was produced by extracting RNA and reverse transcribing it. Measured with immunoSEQ multiplex PCR; TCRdb has only the in-frame clones, and not every one. Of around 140,000 clones in the sample, more than 45% were seen once. The sample consisted of CD4+ T cells sorted from blood. These receptors were taken from a human donor with alopecia areata.

This clone showed up just once. This sequence joins TRBV12-5 and TRBJ2-7; 7 bases fit TRBD1. Germline loops: CDR1 LGHNT, CDR2 FRNRAP. The V gene end was trimmed by 3 bases and the J gene end by 2 bases; junction bases not matched to a gene: 10. This CDR3 region has 16 residues. CDR3 DNA sequence: TGTGCTAGTGGTTTCTCTACCGGGACAGTAACCTACGAGCAGTACTTC. Translated, it gives CASGFSTGTVTYEQYF.

This rearrangement joins TRBV6-5 to TRBJ2-7, with D unresolved. Deletions cut 3 bases from V and 0 bases from J, with 9 bases between. CDR1 and CDR2 (germline): MNHEY, SVGAGI. The CDR3 runs to 14 residues. The CDR3 nucleotides read TGTGCCAGCAGTTATACCCAAAGCTCCTACGAGCAGTACTTC. Translating gives CASSYTQSSYEQYF.

This clone was counted a few times. The chain carries TRBV29-1 and TRBJ2-2, with TRBD2 as a possible D gene (6 bases). The V gene lost 8 bases and the J gene lost 7 bases, with 14 bases spanning the gap. The germline CDR1 and CDR2 sequences are SQVTM and ANQGSEA. The CDR3 runs to 12 residues. The CDR3 DNA reads TGCAGCCTTTCCTCCGGGAGCGGGGAGCTGTTTTTT. Translation: CSLSSGSGELFF.

The chain couples TRBV7-3 to TRBJ1-2, with a weak D call TRBD1 (6 bases). CDR3 size: 15 residues. V lost 2 bases to trimming and J lost 0 bases, with 10 bases between them. Germline-derived CDR1 and CDR2 are SGHTA and FQGTGA. The CDR3 sequence is CASSLAGTPNYGYTF. CDR3 in DNA: TGTGCCAGCAGCTTAGCGGGGACACCTAACTATGGCTACACCTTC.

This chain uses TRBV5-1 with TRBJ2-5, with TRBD2 matching over 8 bases. The V and J ends lost 5 bases and 4 bases, in that order; junction bases with no gene match: 10. CDR1 is SGHRS, CDR2 YFSETQ, per germline. This CDR3 comprises 15 residues. The CDR3 loop reads CASSSIAGLGETQYF. The CDR3 DNA is TGCGCCAGCAGTTCAATAGCGGGACTTGGAGAGACCCAGTACTTC.

The V gene is TRBV29-1, the J gene TRBJ1-2; 7 bases agree with TRBD1. Per the germline V gene, CDR1 is SQVTM and CDR2 is ANQGSEA. The length of the CDR3 is 12 residues. V lost 2 bases, J lost 13 bases, and 10 bases stayed unmatched. In DNA, the CDR3 is TGCAGCGTTGAAAGGGGACAGTCGTCCCTCACCTTC. Translation: CSVERGQSSLTF. The full variable domain, rest sourced from reference TRBV29-1 and TRBJ1-2, is SAVISQKPSRDICQRGTSLTIQCQVDSQVTMMFWYRQQPGQSLTLIATANQGSEATYESGFVIDKFPISRPNLTFSTLTVSNMSPEDSSIYLCSVERGQSSLTFGSGTRLTVV.

The genes are TRBV11-2 and TRBJ2-1; D unclear. Germline-derived CDR1 and CDR2 are SGHAT and FQNNGV. Trimming left V 6 bases short and J 5 bases short, with 14 bases between. This CDR3 spans 14 amino acids. The CDR3 nucleotides read TGTGCCAGCAGGGACCCCGGACGGGACAATGAGCAGTTCTTC. Amino acids: CASRDPGRDNEQFF.

J is TRBJ2-7 and V is TRBV7-3; D gene unclear. Germline V gene data show CDR1 as SGHTA and CDR2 as FQGTGA. CDR3 size: 14 residues. V lost 5 bases and J lost 1, with 12 bases in between. The CDR3 region is CASSPTGRSYEQYF. CDR3 sequence (DNA): TGTGCCAGCAGCCCGACTGGTCGTTCCTACGAGCAGTACTTC.

The chain's CDR3 is CASSRKQGAGELFF. Written as DNA, the CDR3 is TGTGCCAGCAGCCGCAAACAGGGGGCCGGGGAGCTGTTTTTT. V is TRBV14 and J is TRBJ2-2, with 8 bases that match TRBD1. V trimming: 4 bases; J trimming: 6 bases; junction bases outside the gene matches: 4. The CDR3 consists of 14 residues. CDR1 SGHDN and CDR2 FVKESK come from the germline V gene.

The CDR3 sequence: CASSYPGEETQYF. DNA for the CDR3: TGTGCCAGCAGTTATCCGGGAGAAGAGACCCAGTACTTC. This chain uses TRBV6-5 with TRBJ2-5; maybe TRBD2 (6 bases). Between the trimmed V and J ends, which lost 3 bases and 3 bases, there was a span of 8 bases. This CDR3 contains 13 residues. CDR1 and CDR2 from the germline V gene are MNHEY and SVGAGI.

The chain joins TRBV7-6 to TRBJ2-7; TRBD2 matches at 7 bases. CDR1 and CDR2 (germline): SGHVS, FNYEAQ. V gave up 1 base and J gave up 6 bases; unmatched junction bases: 9. The CDR3 loop spans 15 amino acids. Written as DNA, the CDR3 is TGTGCCAGCAGCTTAGTACCTAACGGGAGGAGCGAGCAGTACTTC. It yields the protein CASSLVPNGRSEQYF.

This rearrangement joins TRBV5-4 to TRBJ2-6; D is ambiguous. CDR3 length equals 11 residues. V was trimmed by 0 bases and J by 14 bases, leaving 6 bases between them. Germline-derived CDR1 and CDR2 are SGHNT and YYREEE (reference sequence). The CDR3 coding sequence is TGTGCCAGCAGCTTGGATACCCTCCTGACTTTC. Encoded protein: CASSLDTLLTF.

In this sample, this clone turned up a few times. The chain joins TRBV29-1 to TRBJ2-2, with D hard to call. The CDR3 contains 14 residues. Deletions cut 6 bases from V and 0 bases from J, with 11 bases between. CDR1 and CDR2 from the germline V gene are SQVTM and ANQGSEA. The CDR3 nucleotides read TGCAGCGTCGGATCGCTAGCGAACACCGGGGAGCTGTTTTTT. It translates to CSVGSLANTGELFF.